Presented here are 4 T cell receptor beta chains from one specimen sequenced in a study of beta chain features in type 1 diabetes. TCRB transcripts that were expressed got sequenced, as all of the isolated RNA had been reverse transcribed. Repertoires were generated with immunoSEQ multiplex PCR, while TCRdb's copy carries only in-frame clones and drops some. Altogether just over 450,000 clones are present, approximately 31% being singletons, with the ten largest covering about 0.065%. The sample comprised naive CD4+ T cells from blood. The receptors originated from a man aged 18 to 29 in good health.

The J gene is TRBJ2-1, the V gene TRBV7-3; D call uncertain. V was pared by 2 bases and J by 6 bases, with 8 bases between. Germline values: CDR1 SGHTA, CDR2 FQGTGA. The length of the CDR3 is 13 residues. In nucleotides, the CDR3 is TGTGCCAGCAGCTTAGGGCTAGTCAATGAGCAGTTCTTC. This sequence encodes CASSLGLVNEQFF.

This chain uses TRBV11-2 with TRBJ2-4; 7 bases agree with TRBD2. Germline loops: CDR1 SGHAT, CDR2 FQNNGV. The junction had 9 bases not matched to a gene; V was cut back by 6 bases and J by 1 base. CDR3 size: 16 residues. The CDR3 DNA sequence: TGTGCCAGCAGAGTGGCAGGCGGGAGTGCCAAAAACATTCAGTACTTC. Its translation: CASRVAGGSAKNIQYF.

V gene TRBV4-1 combines with J gene TRBJ2-1; TRBD2 matches 10 bases. The CDR3 has 15 amino acids. V dropped 4 bases and J dropped 9; count of bases not matched to a gene: 9. CDR1 and CDR2 (germline): MGHRA, YSYEKL. CDR3 bases: TGCGCCAGCAGCCCTCTAGCGGGAGTATATCGTGAGCAGTTCTTC. Translating it yields CASSPLAGVYREQFF.

V gene TRBV6-5 combines with J gene TRBJ2-4; TRBD2 aligns across 13 bases. CDR1 is MNHEY, CDR2 SVGAGI, per germline. J gave up 5 bases and V 6 bases, and 4 bases lay outside the gene matches. The CDR3 extends over 15 amino acids. This CDR3 is CASSRGLAGENIQYF. Written as DNA, the CDR3 is TGTGCCAGCAGCCGCGGACTAGCGGGAGAAAACATTCAGTACTTC.